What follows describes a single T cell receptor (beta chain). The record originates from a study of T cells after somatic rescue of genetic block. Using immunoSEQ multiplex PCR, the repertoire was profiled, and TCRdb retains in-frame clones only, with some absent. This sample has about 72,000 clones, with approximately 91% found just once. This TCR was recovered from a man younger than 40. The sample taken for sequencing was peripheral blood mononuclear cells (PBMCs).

CDR3 DNA sequence: TGTGCCAGCAGGCCCCGGGGGCCCTACAATGAGCAGTTCTTC. It yields the protein CASRPRGPYNEQFF. The rearrangement uses TRBV5-4 and TRBJ2-1, with D perhaps assigned TRBD1 or TRBD2 (6 bases each). There are 14 residues in the CDR3. Germline V gives CDR1 SGHNT, CDR2 YYREEE (reference sequence). Trimming removed 5 bases at V and 2 bases at J, with 11 bases between.